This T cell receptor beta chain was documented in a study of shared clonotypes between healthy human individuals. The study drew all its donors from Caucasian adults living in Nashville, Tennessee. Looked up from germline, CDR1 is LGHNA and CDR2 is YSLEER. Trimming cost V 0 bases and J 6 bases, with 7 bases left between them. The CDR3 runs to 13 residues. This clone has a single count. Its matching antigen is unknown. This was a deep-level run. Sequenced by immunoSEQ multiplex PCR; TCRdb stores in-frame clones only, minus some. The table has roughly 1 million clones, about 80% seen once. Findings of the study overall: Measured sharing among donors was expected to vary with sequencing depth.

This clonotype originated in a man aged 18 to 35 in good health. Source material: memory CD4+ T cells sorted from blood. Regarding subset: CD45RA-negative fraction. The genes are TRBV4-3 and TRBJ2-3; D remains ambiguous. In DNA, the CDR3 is TGCGCCAGCAGCCAAGAAGCCTCGGATACGCAGTATTTT. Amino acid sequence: CASSQEASDTQYF.